These 12 T cell receptor beta chains originate from one sample sequenced in a study of cytomegalovirus exposure and HLA in healthy donors. PCR involved 60 Vbeta and 13 Jbeta primers. The method was immunoSEQ multiplex PCR; TCRdb's version includes in-frame clones alone and lacks a portion of them. The repertoire consists of tens of thousands of clones, with approximately 81% occurring once and the leading ten covering approximately 1.2%. Sequenced material: PBMCs. All receptors come from a girl aged 2-15 years in good health and CMV-seropositive.

This clone came up once. The chain combines TRBV5-4 with TRBJ1-2; TRBD1 agrees at 9 bases. This CDR3 has 15 residues. Trimming took 6 bases from V and 4 from J; bases not matched to a gene: 10. The germline gives CDR1 SGHNT, CDR2 YYREEE (reference sequence). The CDR3 DNA follows: TGTGCCAGCAAGAGGGAGACAGGGGGGTTCTATGGCTACACCTTC. Translated, it gives CASKRETGGFYGYTF. The whole variable domain, remainder taken from reference TRBV5-4 and TRBJ1-2, is ETGVTQSPTHLIKTRGQQVTLRCSSQSGHNTVSWYQQALGQGPQFIFQYYREEENGRGNFPPRFSGLQFPNYSSELNVNALELDDSALYLCASKRETGGFYGYTFGSGTRLTVV.

This clone was seen a single time. Here the CDR3 reads CASSLDSARAGYTF. DNA of the CDR3: TGTGCCAGCAGCTTAGACTCGGCCAGGGCTGGCTACACCTTC. The chain couples TRBV7-2 to TRBJ1-2; possible D gene TRBD1, 5 bases. Trimming left V 1 base short and J 7 bases short, with 13 bases between. The CDR3 length is 14 residues. Germline V gene lookup returns CDR1 SGHTA and CDR2 FQGNSA.

The gene calls are TRBV27 and TRBJ2-5, with D maybe TRBD1 (6 bases). This CDR3 has 14 residues. Germline V gives CDR1 MNHEY, CDR2 SMNVEV (reference sequence). Trimming took 5 bases from V and 4 from J, leaving 14 bases between them. CDR3 nucleotides: TGTGCCAGCAGTCTACAAGACAGGCGAGAGACCCAGTACTTC. Its protein is CASSLQDRRETQYF.

The gene calls are TRBV25-1 and TRBJ1-2, with a weak D call TRBD1 (5 bases). Per germline, CDR1 MGHDK and CDR2 SYGVNS. Trimming pared 3 bases from V and 4 bases from J, leaving 6 bases between. There are 12 residues in the CDR3. The DNA for the CDR3 is TGTGCCAGCAGTGAGGGGGGCTATGGCTACACCTTC. Translating it yields CASSEGGYGYTF.

The chain combines TRBV29-1 with TRBJ2-1; 11 nucleotides agree with TRBD1. The junction had 3 bases not matched to a gene; V was cut back by 1 base and J by 7 bases. This CDR3 is 14 amino acids long. CDR1 SQVTM and CDR2 ANQGSEA come from the germline V gene. The DNA for the CDR3 is TGCAGCGTTGAAGGGACAGGGGGCATTAATGAGCAGTTCTTC. This sequence encodes CSVEGTGGINEQFF.

This clone was recorded once. This rearrangement joins TRBV25-1 to TRBJ1-4, with 9 positions matching TRBD1. The CDR3 covers 14 residues. Trimming took 6 bases from V and 4 from J; bases not matched to a gene: 3. Germline V CDR1 and CDR2: MGHDK, SYGVNS. In nucleotides, the CDR3 is TGTGCCAGCAGCCCGACAGGGGGTAATGAAAAACTGTTTTTT. This gives the protein CASSPTGGNEKLFF.

J is TRBJ1-3 and V is TRBV10-3; D might be TRBD1 (5 bases). CDR3 size: 16 residues. V was clipped by 7 bases and J by 0 bases, with 16 bases between them. Germline V gene lookup returns CDR1 ENHRY and CDR2 SYGVKD. The CDR3 DNA reads as TGTGCCATCACCGACAGCCAGCGACGCTCTGGAAACACCATATATTTT. Its translation: CAITDSQRRSGNTIYF.

The chain is built from TRBV7-2 and TRBJ2-3, with D possibly being TRBD1 (5 bases). Germline CDR1 and CDR2: SGHTA and FQGNSA. Trimming stripped 5 bases from V and 2 bases from J, with 11 bases between. The CDR3 runs 14 residues. DNA of the CDR3: TGTGCCAGCAGCCCAGGGCGTCCCACAGATACGCAGTATTTT. Translation: CASSPGRPTDTQYF.

This clone showed up just once. The V and J genes are TRBV30 and TRBJ2-3; unclear D gene. Per germline, CDR1 GTSNPN and CDR2 SVGIG (reference sequence). This CDR3 is 12 amino acids long. V was clipped by 1 base and J by 3 bases, with 5 bases between them. In nucleotides, the CDR3 is TGTGCCTGGAGTGGGGCAACAGATACGCAGTATTTT. Amino acid sequence: CAWSGATDTQYF.

The chain joins TRBV29-1 to TRBJ1-3; no clear D. The CDR3 spans 15 residues. Trimming stripped 6 bases from V and 0 bases from J, with 15 bases between. CDR1 and CDR2 from the germline V gene are SQVTM and ANQGSEA. CDR3 sequence: CSVTGPPGSGNTIYF. The CDR3 DNA sequence: TGCAGCGTGACCGGCCCTCCGGGCTCTGGAAACACCATATATTTT.

The chain combines TRBV6-5 with TRBJ1-4; TRBD1 is a possible D gene (5 bases). Trimming took 1 base from V and 4 from J, leaving 13 bases between them. The germline V gene has CDR1 MNHEY and CDR2 SVGAGI. The CDR3 is 16 amino acids. The DNA of the CDR3 is TGTGCCAGCAGTTACTGGCGTCCGGGGGGTAATGAAAAACTGTTTTTT. It specifies CASSYWRPGGNEKLFF.

This clone appeared a single time. CDR3 region: CASSLLAGLNNEQFF. DNA of the CDR3: TGCGCCAGCAGCCTATTAGCGGGATTAAACAATGAGCAGTTCTTC. The chain joins TRBV4-1 to TRBJ2-1, with 8 nucleotides matching TRBD2. Germline CDR1 is MGHRA and CDR2 is YSYEKL. J gave up 5 bases and V 4 bases, and 7 bases lay outside the gene matches. CDR3 size: 15 residues.